Sequencing of this T cell receptor (beta chain) was carried out in a study of shared clonotypes between healthy human individuals. This clone was counted a single time. Antigen unknown. CD45RO negativity and positive selection for CCR7 defined naive CD8 cells, a population that excluded terminally differentiated effector memory CD45RA+ cells. V was pared by 4 bases and J by 0 bases, with 7 bases between. The V gene's germline CDR1 is LGHNA and CDR2 YSLEER. The CDR3 is made up of 14 amino acids. Repertoires were generated with immunoSEQ multiplex PCR, while TCRdb's copy carries only in-frame clones and drops some. The table has about 2,200,000 clones, more than 85% seen once. Study-level results: Clonotype sharing levels among donors were expected to vary with sequencing depth. Large depth notwithstanding, sorted-subset sequencing proved incomplete by rarefaction. Generally, estimated richness proved larger in naive subsets than it did in memory subsets.

The J gene is TRBJ2-4, the V gene TRBV4-3; D perhaps matches TRBD1 (6 bases). This receptor was identified in a man aged 18 to 29 in good health. Some clones in this sample may be carry-over from other donors' samples. Sample: naive CD8+ T cells from PBMCs. CDR3: CASSPGAAKNIQYF. In DNA, the CDR3 is TGCGCCAGCAGCCCAGGGGCAGCCAAAAACATTCAGTACTTC.